This is a list of T cell receptor beta chains from one sample in a study of response to subunit inactivated influenza vaccine. TCRdb passed the RT-PCR reads through MiXCR, listing each CDR3 protein once. This sample has hundreds of thousands of distinct CDR3 sequences; 18% occur once, and the top ten carry roughly 11%. The specimen was PBMCs from blood, collected approximately 5 days after vaccination. These receptors were obtained from a man aged 50-60 years who received an inactivated influenza vaccine. Both conserved end residues are part of each CDR3. Rows give clone size only sometimes, using once, few, many, or a class for an expanded clone.

>.|TRBV11-2
CASSSIDRYEQYF
>many|TRBV20-1
CSADPGLASYNEQFF
>.|TRBV11-1
CASSLAGGLYQETQYF
>.|TRBV7-2
CASSLAPAGGGPDTQYF
>few|TRBV5-6
CASSLISGGRDTQYF
>few|TRBV29-1
CSVKGLAGFGGAYEQYF
>few|TRBV10-3
CAISEWGLVTSTDTQYF
>.|TRBV20-1
CSARDPDGTSYEQYF
>few|TRBV7-9
CASSLGQGVQPQHF
>.|TRBV4-2
CASSQVAPGGDNSPLHF
>.|TRBV6-1
CASRPLAGGSREQYF
>.|TRBV9
CASSATPMYQETQYF
>many|TRBV7-6
CASSYHSTDTQYF
>few|TRBV29-1
CSVDFGNQETQYF
>many|TRBV6-2/TRBV6-3
CAASSWVGYSTDTQYF
>few|TRBV4-3
CASSPEGLAGVDPYEQYF
>many|TRBV4-1
CASSWDRGTYEQYF
>few|TRBV24-1
CATSPPTGGTTDTQYF
>few|TRBV20-1
CSARPGLAGGLYNEQFF
>.|TRBV27
CASSLTSPPSEQYF
>many|TRBV27
CASSLSRGVREQYF
>few|TRBV30
CAWGPKGYEQYF
>few|TRBV29-1
CSVAFVAGANTGELFF
>few|TRBV7-9
CASSSPGFPYEQYF
>few|TRBV7-2
CASSLVSGAGSTDTQYF
>.|TRBV15
CATSSRTGLNTEAFF
>few|TRBV6-5
CASSLLPTGVETQYF
>.|TRBV6-2/TRBV6-3
CASGFSLETQYF
>few|TRBV4-1
CASSLQETYEQYF
>.|TRBV18
CASSSRDNYEQYF
>many|TRBV12-3/TRBV12-4
CASSLSPGGEQFF
>.|TRBV28
CASSPPLQGIYGYTF
>.|TRBV9
CASSPRASGGAYEQYF
>.|TRBV6-1
CASSEQTGGNQPQHF
>few|TRBV6-1
CASSQAGSVNEKLFF
>few|TRBV24-1
CATSDRPRTGELFF
>.|TRBV27
CASSFRTAFRDLYLDEQFF
>few|TRBV9
CASSVTIVGETQYF
>.|TRBV7-9
CASSSTVLGETQYF